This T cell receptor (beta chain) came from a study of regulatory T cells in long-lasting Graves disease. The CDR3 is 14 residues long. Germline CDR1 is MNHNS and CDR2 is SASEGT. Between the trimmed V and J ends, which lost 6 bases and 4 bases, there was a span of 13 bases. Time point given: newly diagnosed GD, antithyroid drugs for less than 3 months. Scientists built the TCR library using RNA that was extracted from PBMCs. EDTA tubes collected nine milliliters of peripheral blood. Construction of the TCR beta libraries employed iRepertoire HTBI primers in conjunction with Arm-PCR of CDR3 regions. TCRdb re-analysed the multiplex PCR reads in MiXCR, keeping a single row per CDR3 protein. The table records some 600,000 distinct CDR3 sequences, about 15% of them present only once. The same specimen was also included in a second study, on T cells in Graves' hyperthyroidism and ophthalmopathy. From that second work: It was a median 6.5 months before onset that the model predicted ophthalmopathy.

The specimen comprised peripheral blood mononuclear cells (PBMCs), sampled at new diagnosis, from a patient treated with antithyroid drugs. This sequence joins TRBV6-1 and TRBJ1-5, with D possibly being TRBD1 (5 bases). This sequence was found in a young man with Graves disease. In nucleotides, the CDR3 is TGTGCCAGCAGCGATACAGGAACTAATCAGCCCCAGCATTTT. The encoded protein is CASSDTGTNQPQHF.